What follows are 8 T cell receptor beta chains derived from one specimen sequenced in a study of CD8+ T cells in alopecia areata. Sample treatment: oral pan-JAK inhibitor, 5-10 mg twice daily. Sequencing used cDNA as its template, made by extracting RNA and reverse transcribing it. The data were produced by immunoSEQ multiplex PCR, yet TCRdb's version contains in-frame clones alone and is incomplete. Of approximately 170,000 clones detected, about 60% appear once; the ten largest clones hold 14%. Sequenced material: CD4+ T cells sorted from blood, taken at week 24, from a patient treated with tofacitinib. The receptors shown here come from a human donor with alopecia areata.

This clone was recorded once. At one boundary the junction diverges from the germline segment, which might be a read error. DNA for the CDR3: TGCGCCAGCAGTGAACTGGGACAGTCCAGCCTCTTATTC. Amino acids: CASSELGQSSLLF. The chain carries TRBV10-1 and TRBJ2-7; 7 bases map to TRBD1. This CDR3 region has 13 residues. From germline, CDR1 is WNHNN and CDR2 SYGVQD (reference sequence).

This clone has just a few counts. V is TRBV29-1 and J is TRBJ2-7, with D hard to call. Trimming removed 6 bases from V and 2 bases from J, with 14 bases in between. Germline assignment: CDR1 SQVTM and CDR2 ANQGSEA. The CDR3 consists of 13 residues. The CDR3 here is CSVMTRQTYEQYF. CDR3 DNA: TGCAGCGTCATGACCCGACAAACCTACGAGCAGTACTTC.

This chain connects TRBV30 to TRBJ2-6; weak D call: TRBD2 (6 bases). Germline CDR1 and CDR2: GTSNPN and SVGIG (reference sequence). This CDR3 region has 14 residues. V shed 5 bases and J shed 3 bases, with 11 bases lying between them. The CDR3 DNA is TGTGCCTGGGTGGGAGGAAATGGGGCCAACGTCCTGACTTTC. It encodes CAWVGGNGANVLTF.

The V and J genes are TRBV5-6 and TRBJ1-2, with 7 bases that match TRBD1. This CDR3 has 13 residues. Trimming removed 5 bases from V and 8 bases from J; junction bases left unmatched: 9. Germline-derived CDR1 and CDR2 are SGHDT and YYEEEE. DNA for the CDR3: TGTGCCAGCAGAACCGGGACAGACAGGGGCTACACCTTC. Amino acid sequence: CASRTGTDRGYTF.

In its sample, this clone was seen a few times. CDR3 bases: TGTGCCAGCAGCCCGGGGGCCCTTTGGCAGACCCAGTACTTC. Translation: CASSPGALWQTQYF. This sequence joins TRBV7-9 and TRBJ2-5; D possibly matches TRBD1 or TRBD2 (6 bases each). V dropped 5 bases and J dropped 6 bases, with 16 bases sitting between them. Germline V gene lookup returns CDR1 SEHNR and CDR2 FQNEAQ (reference sequence). CDR3 length: 14 amino acids.

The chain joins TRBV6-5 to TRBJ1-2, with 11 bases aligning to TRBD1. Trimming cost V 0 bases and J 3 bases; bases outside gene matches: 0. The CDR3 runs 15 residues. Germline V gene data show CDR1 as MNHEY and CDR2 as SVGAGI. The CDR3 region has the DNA TGTGCCAGCAGTTACTCGGGACAGGGGGACTATGGCTACACCTTC. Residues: CASSYSGQGDYGYTF.

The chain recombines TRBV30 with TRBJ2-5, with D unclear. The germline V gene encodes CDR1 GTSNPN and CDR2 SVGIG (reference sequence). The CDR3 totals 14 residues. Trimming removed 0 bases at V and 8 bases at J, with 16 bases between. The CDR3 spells CAWSVLGLSSTQYF. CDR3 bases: TGTGCCTGGAGTGTACTGGGCCTTTCAAGCACCCAGTACTTC.

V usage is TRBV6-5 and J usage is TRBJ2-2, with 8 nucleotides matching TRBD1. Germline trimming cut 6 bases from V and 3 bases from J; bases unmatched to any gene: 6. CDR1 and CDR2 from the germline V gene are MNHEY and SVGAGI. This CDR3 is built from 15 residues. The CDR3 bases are TGTGCCAGCAGAGGAGACAGGGGAGACACCGGGGAGCTGTTTTTT. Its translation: CASRGDRGDTGELFF.